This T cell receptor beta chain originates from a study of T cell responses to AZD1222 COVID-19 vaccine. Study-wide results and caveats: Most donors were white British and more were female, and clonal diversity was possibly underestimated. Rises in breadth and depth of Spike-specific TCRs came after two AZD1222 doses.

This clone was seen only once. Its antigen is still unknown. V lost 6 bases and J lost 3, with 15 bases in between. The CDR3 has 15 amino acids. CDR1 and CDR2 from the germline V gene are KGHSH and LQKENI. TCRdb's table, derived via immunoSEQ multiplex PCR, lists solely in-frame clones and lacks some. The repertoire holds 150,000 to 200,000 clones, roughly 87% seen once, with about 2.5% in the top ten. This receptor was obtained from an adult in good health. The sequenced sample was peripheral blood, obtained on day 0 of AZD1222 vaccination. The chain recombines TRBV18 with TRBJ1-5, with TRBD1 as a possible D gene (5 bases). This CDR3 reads CASSPPGRSNQPQHF. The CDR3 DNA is TGTGCCAGCTCGCCCCCGGGACGGTCCAATCAGCCCCAGCATTTT. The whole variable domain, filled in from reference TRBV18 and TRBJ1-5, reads NAGVMQNPRHLVRRRGQEARLRCSPMKGHSHVYWYRQLPEEGLKFMVYLQKENIIDESGMPKERFSAEFPKEGPSILRIQQVVRGDSAAYFCASSPPGRSNQPQHFGDGTRLSIL.